Following are 25 T cell receptor beta chains from one sample sequenced in a study of cytomegalovirus exposure and HLA in healthy donors. Amplification used 60 Vbeta primers and 13 Jbeta primers. The protocol was immunoSEQ multiplex PCR, while the TCRdb copy is restricted to in-frame clones and leaves out a portion. The listing records about 33,000 clones. The source material was PBMCs. Receptors were obtained from a woman in her forties in good health and CMV-seropositive.

V usage is TRBV7-9 and J usage is TRBJ2-7; the match to TRBD2 covers 9 bases. CDR1 is SEHNR, CDR2 FQNEAQ, per germline (reference sequence). V gave up 7 bases and J gave up 4 bases; unmatched junction bases: 11. This CDR3 is 15 amino acids long. Written as DNA, the CDR3 is TGTGCCAGCATCAACCAGGCTAGCGGGATTTACGAGCAGTACTTC. Protein: CASINQASGIYEQYF.

The rearrangement uses TRBV6-1 and TRBJ2-1; D is undetermined. The CDR3 sequence is 14 residues long. Per the germline V gene, CDR1 is MNHNS and CDR2 is SASEGT. Trimming took 4 bases from V and 4 from J, leaving 11 bases between them. This CDR3 is CASSGESVYNEQFF. CDR3 coding DNA: TGTGCCAGCAGTGGTGAGAGTGTTTACAATGAGCAGTTCTTC.

The chain uses TRBV9 and TRBJ2-7; 11 bases map to TRBD1. Germline V gene sequence: CDR1 SGDLS, CDR2 YYNGEE. The CDR3 has 14 residues. After removal of 0 bases from V and 6 bases from J, the junction contained 2 bases not matched to a gene. CDR3 nucleotides: TGTGCCAGCAGCGTAGTAGGGACAGGGGGCGAGCAGTACTTC. It codes for CASSVVGTGGEQYF.

V gene TRBV5-1 combines with J gene TRBJ1-2, with D maybe TRBD1 (6 bases). The germline gives CDR1 SGHRS, CDR2 YFSETQ. This CDR3 spans 15 amino acids. The ends were cut back, 4 bases at V and 2 bases at J, with 15 bases in the middle. The CDR3 here is CASSKEPGQNYGYTF. CDR3 sequence (DNA): TGCGCCAGCAGCAAAGAACCGGGACAAAACTATGGCTACACCTTC.

This chain joins TRBV28 and TRBJ2-1; D perhaps matches TRBD2 (5 bases). CDR1 is MDHEN, CDR2 SYDVKM, per germline. Trimming removed 8 bases from V and 4 bases from J, with 12 bases in between. CDR3 size: 13 residues. The CDR3 nucleotides are TGTGCCAGCGAAGCGGATATTTACAATGAGCAGTTCTTC. Encoded protein: CASEADIYNEQFF.

The CDR3 nucleotides are TGTGCCAGCAGCTTGAGAGTGACAGACCTAAAAGAGACCCAGTACTTC. It yields the protein CASSLRVTDLKETQYF. V usage is TRBV5-4 and J usage is TRBJ2-5; tentatively, D is TRBD1 (5 bases). This CDR3 contains 16 residues. Germline loops: CDR1 SGHNT, CDR2 YYREEE (reference sequence). V was cut by 1 base and J by 3 bases, with 16 bases left in between.

J is TRBJ1-2 and V is TRBV6-5; D gene uncertain. CDR1 is MNHEY and CDR2 is SVGAGI in the germline V gene. The germline V and J ends were trimmed by 10 bases and 2 bases, with 5 bases remaining between them. The CDR3 runs 10 residues. The CDR3 nucleotides are TGTGCCACCGTAAACTATGGCTACACCTTC. It yields the protein CATVNYGYTF.

The CDR3 here is CSVEGRESSYNEQFF. The CDR3 nucleotides are TGCAGCGTTGAAGGCCGGGAAAGCTCCTACAATGAGCAGTTCTTC. The chain is built from TRBV29-1 and TRBJ2-1, with D tentatively TRBD2 (5 bases). V was trimmed by 1 base and J by 0 bases, leaving 10 bases between them. Germline assignment: CDR1 SQVTM and CDR2 ANQGSEA. CDR3 size: 15 residues.

The gene calls are TRBV28 and TRBJ1-5, with D perhaps TRBD1 (5 bases). The germline V gene encodes CDR1 MDHEN and CDR2 SYDVKM. Trimming cost V 3 bases and J 0 bases, with 6 bases left between them. The CDR3 extends over 14 amino acids. The CDR3 sequence: CASSLGPSNQPQHF. The DNA of the CDR3 is TGTGCCAGCAGTTTGGGGCCTAGCAATCAGCCCCAGCATTTT.

This sequence joins TRBV7-6 and TRBJ2-5; 10 positions match TRBD2. Germline V gives CDR1 SGHVS, CDR2 FNYEAQ. Germline trimming cut 1 base from V and 2 bases from J; bases unmatched to any gene: 4. This CDR3 is built from 16 residues. The CDR3: CASSLVLAGPQETQYF. CDR3 sequence (DNA): TGTGCCAGCAGCTTAGTACTAGCGGGACCTCAAGAGACCCAGTACTTC.

The rearrangement joins TRBV7-6 to TRBJ2-5; possible D gene TRBD1, 7 bases. This CDR3 is 17 amino acids long. Germline V gene data show CDR1 as SGHVS and CDR2 as FNYEAQ. The V end lost 5 bases, the J end lost 5 bases, and 24 bases lay between the germline ends. The CDR3 coding sequence is TGTGCCAGCAGCCGTATCAGGGGGGCGCACCCAAGGGAGACCCAGTACTTC. Its translation: CASSRIRGAHPRETQYF.

The chain combines TRBV7-3 with TRBJ2-3; 8 bases line up with TRBD1. The germline V gene has CDR1 SGHTA and CDR2 FQGTGA. CDR3 length: 15 amino acids. V shed 2 bases, J shed 1 base, and the junction held 2 bases outside the gene matches. DNA for the CDR3: TGTGCCAGCAGCTTAGCGACAGGGGGCACAGATACGCAGTATTTT. It encodes CASSLATGGTDTQYF. The variable domain in full, completed from reference TRBV7-3 and TRBJ2-3, reads GAGVSQTPSNKVTEKGKYVELRCDPISGHTALYWYRQSLGQGPEFLIYFQGTGAADDSGLPNDRFFAVRPEGSVSTLKIQRTERGDSAVYLCASSLATGGTDTQYFGPGTRLTVL.

The chain employs TRBV27 and TRBJ1-6, with D tentatively TRBD1 (6 bases). The V end was cut by 4 bases, the J end by 7 bases, with 11 bases between. The CDR3 consists of 14 residues. Germline-derived CDR1 and CDR2 are MNHEY and SMNVEV (reference sequence). The CDR3 region has the DNA TGTGCCAGCAGTTGGGCGAGGGGGAATTCACCCCTCCACTTT. Its protein is CASSWARGNSPLHF.

The CDR3 nucleotides are TGTGCCAGCAGCTTAACGGGCAGTTTTGAGACCCAGTACTTC. Its protein is CASSLTGSFETQYF. The V gene is TRBV7-3, the J gene TRBJ2-5; D is unclear. Germline lookup yields CDR1 SGHTA and CDR2 FQGTGA. This CDR3 is built from 14 residues. V was shortened by 0 bases and J by 5 bases, with 10 bases between the two germline ends. The full variable domain, with the rest looked up from reference TRBV7-3 and TRBJ2-5, is GAGVSQTPSNKVTEKGKYVELRCDPISGHTALYWYRQSLGQGPEFLIYFQGTGAADDSGLPNDRFFAVRPEGSVSTLKIQRTERGDSAVYLCASSLTGSFETQYFGPGTRLLVL.

V is TRBV4-2 and J is TRBJ2-7; TRBD2 matches at 9 bases. The CDR3 consists of 19 residues. Per the germline V gene, CDR1 is LGHNA and CDR2 is YNFKEQ. The V gene end was trimmed by 3 bases and the J gene end by 1 base; junction bases not matched to a gene: 16. For the CDR3, the DNA is TGTGCCAGCAGCCAGGGCGGGGGAATCAGTACTAGCGGGTCCTACGAGCAGTACTTC. Its protein product is CASSQGGGISTSGSYEQYF.

This chain links TRBV9 with TRBJ2-2; no clear D gene. The CDR3 covers 14 residues. The germline V gene has CDR1 SGDLS and CDR2 YYNGEE. The V end was cut by 4 bases, the J end by 3 bases, with 10 bases between. For the CDR3, the DNA is TGTGCCAGCAGCTACAAAAGCGACACCGGGGAGCTGTTTTTT. Amino acid sequence: CASSYKSDTGELFF.

The chain is built from TRBV4-1 and TRBJ2-7; 9 nucleotides line up with TRBD1. In germline, CDR1 is MGHRA, CDR2 YSYEKL. The trim removed 1 base at V and 0 bases at J, leaving 1 base unmatched. The CDR3 is 15 amino acids. The CDR3 nucleotides read TGCGCCAGCAGCCAAGCGGGACAGGGCTCCTACGAGCAGTACTTC. Amino acids: CASSQAGQGSYEQYF.

This chain links TRBV2 with TRBJ2-5, with D perhaps TRBD1 (6 bases). The length of the CDR3 is 15 residues. V shed 6 bases and J shed 3 bases, with 17 bases lying between them. Germline V gene lookup returns CDR1 SNHLY and CDR2 FYNNEI. CDR3 in amino acids: CASRREGAGEETQYF. Written as DNA, the CDR3 is TGTGCCAGCAGGAGGGAAGGAGCAGGGGAAGAGACCCAGTACTTC. Full variable domain (remainder filled in from reference TRBV2 and TRBJ2-5): EPEVTQTPSHQVTQMGQEVILRCVPISNHLYFYWYRQILGQKVEFLVSFYNNEISEKSEIFDDQFSVERPDGSNFTLKIRSTKLEDSAMYFCASRREGAGEETQYFGPGTRLLVL.

This chain joins TRBV28 and TRBJ2-3; TRBD2 aligns across 7 bases. The germline V gene encodes CDR1 MDHEN and CDR2 SYDVKM. V shed 5 bases, J shed 0 bases, and the junction held 5 bases outside the gene matches. The CDR3 runs 15 residues. This CDR3 reads CASSQLAGSTDTQYF. Here the CDR3 DNA reads TGTGCCAGCAGTCAATTAGCGGGTAGCACAGATACGCAGTATTTT.

The genes are TRBV7-2 and TRBJ2-5; D possibly corresponds to TRBD1 (5 bases). From germline, CDR1 is SGHTA and CDR2 FQGNSA. Trimming pared 3 bases from V and 5 bases from J, leaving 13 bases between. This CDR3 is 14 amino acids long. The CDR3, as DNA: TGTGCCAGCAGCTTCAGCAGGGTCGAGGAGACCCAGTACTTC. Translating gives CASSFSRVEETQYF.

Comments on this clone: Other DNA sequences in the same sample also yield this CDR3. The V and J genes are TRBV5-1 and TRBJ2-1, with D possibly matching TRBD1 (7 bases). The CDR3 covers 14 residues. V lost 7 bases and J lost 4, with 15 bases in between. In germline, CDR1 is SGHRS, CDR2 YFSETQ. This CDR3 is CASSSSGGYNEQFF. The CDR3 DNA reads as TGCGCCAGCTCGAGTTCAGGGGGGTACAATGAGCAGTTCTTC.

DNA for the CDR3: TGTGCCACCAGCAGTGACAGGGTTCGTGATGAAAAACTGTTTTTT. Its translation is CATSSDRVRDEKLFF. This chain uses TRBV15 with TRBJ1-4; 7 bases match TRBD1. The CDR3 covers 15 residues. V shed 3 bases, J shed 6 bases, and the junction held 7 bases outside the gene matches. Germline assignment: CDR1 LNHNV and CDR2 YYDKDF (reference sequence).

This chain connects TRBV28 to TRBJ2-7; D perhaps matches TRBD2 (7 bases). The CDR3 length is 13 residues. Looked up from germline, CDR1 is MDHEN and CDR2 is SYDVKM. Trimming cost V 9 bases and J 5 bases, with 17 bases left between them. CDR3 amino acids: CASEERGRDEQYF. The CDR3, as DNA: TGTGCCAGTGAAGAAAGGGGGAGGGACGAGCAGTACTTC.

V gene TRBV7-3 combines with J gene TRBJ2-7; 7 bases line up with TRBD2. Germline loops: CDR1 SGHTA, CDR2 FQGTGA. CDR3 length: 16 amino acids. Trimming took 5 bases from V and 6 from J; bases not matched to a gene: 16. CDR3 loop: CASSPPGSGMSGEQYF. The CDR3 nucleotides are TGTGCCAGCAGCCCCCCGGGGAGCGGGATGTCTGGCGAGCAGTACTTC.

The V gene is TRBV6-1, the J gene TRBJ2-3; possible D gene TRBD1, 5 bases. Between the trimmed V and J ends, which lost 8 bases and 0 bases, there was a span of 12 bases. CDR1 is MNHNS, CDR2 SASEGT, per germline. The CDR3 runs 14 residues. The CDR3 loop is CASSRQLSTDTQYF. The CDR3 nucleotides are TGTGCCAGCTCAAGACAGCTCAGCACAGATACGCAGTATTTT.